The 5 T cell receptor beta chains listed next were all sequenced from one sample in a study of T cells in women clearing cervical HPV infection. The repertoire was sequenced with immunoSEQ multiplex PCR; TCRdb's copy has only in-frame clones and lacks some. Its clone listing holds tens of thousands of clones. Sequencing was done on a sample of blood buffy coat. These receptors were taken from a woman between 18 and 69 years old with a cervical HPV16 infection that either progressed to CIN3+ or cleared (not recorded which).

A remark on this clone: The read stops 3 residues short of the end of the CDR3; the missing end is completed from the germline J gene. The genes are TRBV7-9 and TRBJ2-1; D is uncertain. V was trimmed by 5 bases and J by 9 bases, leaving 8 bases between them. In germline, CDR1 is SEHNR, CDR2 FQNEAQ (reference sequence). This CDR3 spans 11 amino acids. The CDR3: CASSPFGEQFF. The CDR3 DNA, read in part, is TGTGCCAGCAGCCCGTTCGGTGAG.

Comments on this clone: Coverage ceases 3 residues before the CDR3 finishes, and the germline J gene fills in the end. The chain links TRBV7-9 to TRBJ2-5, with TRBD1 identical over 8 bases. Trimming removed 6 bases from V and 4 bases from J; junction bases left unmatched: 10. The CDR3 runs 15 residues. In germline, CDR1 is SEHNR, CDR2 FQNEAQ (reference sequence). This CDR3 reads CASSFIQGARETQYF. The sequenced part of the CDR3 DNA is TGTGCCAGCAGTTTTATTCAGGGGGCTCGAGAGACC.

Worth noting for this clone: The read ends 3 residues shy of where the CDR3 ends; the end is completed using the germline J gene. The V and J genes are TRBV20-1 and TRBJ1-1; TRBD1 agrees at 11 bases. The germline V gene encodes CDR1 DFQATT and CDR2 SNEGSKA (reference sequence). J was trimmed by 7 bases and V by 1 base; bases with no gene match: 11. The CDR3 sequence is 16 residues long. The CDR3 spells CSARAPGTGGKDEAFF. The covered CDR3 bases are TGCAGTGCTAGAGCCCCCGGGACAGGGGGGAAGGATGAA.

As regards this clone: The read finishes 3 residues shy of the CDR3 end, and the germline J gene is used to complete it. The chain is built from TRBV14 and TRBJ2-3; 7 bases are a match to TRBD2. In germline, CDR1 is SGHDN, CDR2 FVKESK. This CDR3 contains 15 residues. The CDR3: CASSLPLAEQETQYF. The CDR3 DNA, read in part, is TGTGCCAGCAGCCTCCCCCTAGCGGAGCAAGAGACG.

In the case of this clone: The CDR3 goes on 3 residues after the read ends, and that part is filled in from the germline J gene. The chain couples TRBV5-5 to TRBJ2-3, with D tentatively TRBD2 (6 bases). CDR1 is SGHKS and CDR2 is YYEKEE in the germline V gene (reference sequence). This CDR3 comprises 15 residues. CDR3 amino acids: CASSGGSAGLETQYF. The sequenced CDR3 bases are TGTGCCAGCAGCGGGGGGTCGGCAGGGTTGGAGACG.